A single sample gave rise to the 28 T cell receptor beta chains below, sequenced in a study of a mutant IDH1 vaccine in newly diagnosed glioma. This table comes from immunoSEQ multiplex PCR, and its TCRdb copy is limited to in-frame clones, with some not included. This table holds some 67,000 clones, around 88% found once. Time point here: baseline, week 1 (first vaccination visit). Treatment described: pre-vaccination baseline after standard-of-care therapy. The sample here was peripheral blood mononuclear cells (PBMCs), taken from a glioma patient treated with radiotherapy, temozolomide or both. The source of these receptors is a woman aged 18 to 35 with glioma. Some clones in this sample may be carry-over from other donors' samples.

The CDR3 spells CASSLGLATLNEQFF. The CDR3 DNA reads as TGTGCCAGCAGCTTAGGACTAGCCACCCTAAATGAGCAGTTCTTC. V usage is TRBV7-9 and J usage is TRBJ2-1, with 7 bases that match TRBD2. V lost 1 base, J lost 7 bases, and 7 bases stayed unmatched. This CDR3 is 15 amino acids long. Germline V CDR1 and CDR2: SEHNR, FQNEAQ (reference sequence).

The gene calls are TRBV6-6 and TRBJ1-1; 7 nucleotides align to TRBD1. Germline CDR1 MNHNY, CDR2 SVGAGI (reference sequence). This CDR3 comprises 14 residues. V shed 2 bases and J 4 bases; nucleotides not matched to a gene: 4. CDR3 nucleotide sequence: TGTGCCAGCAGTTACCCCCCAGGGGGCACTGAAGCTTTCTTT. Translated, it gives CASSYPPGGTEAFF.

CDR3 nucleotides: TGCGCCAGCAGCCAAGGGACAGGGGTCTACAATGAGCAGTTCTTC. Translating gives CASSQGTGVYNEQFF. V is TRBV4-3 and J is TRBJ2-1; 9 bases agree with TRBD1. Looked up from germline, CDR1 is LGHNA and CDR2 is YSLEER. V trimming: 1 base; J trimming: 3 bases; junction bases outside the gene matches: 1. The CDR3 extends over 15 amino acids.

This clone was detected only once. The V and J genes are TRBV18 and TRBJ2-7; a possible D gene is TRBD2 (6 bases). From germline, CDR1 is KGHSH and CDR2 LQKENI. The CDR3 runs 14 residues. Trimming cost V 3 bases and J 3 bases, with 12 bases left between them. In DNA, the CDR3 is TGTGCCAGCTCACCCGGGGGTTCCAACTACGAGCAGTACTTC. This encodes CASSPGGSNYEQYF.

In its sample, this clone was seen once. In nucleotides, the CDR3 is TGTGCCAGCAGCCCTCCGCCGCTTTCGAACACTGAAGCTTTCTTT. Encoded protein: CASSPPPLSNTEAFF. The chain links TRBV7-2 to TRBJ1-1, with D hard to call. V was trimmed by 5 bases and J by 1 base, leaving 14 bases between them. Germline V gives CDR1 SGHTA, CDR2 FQGNSA. CDR3 size: 15 residues.

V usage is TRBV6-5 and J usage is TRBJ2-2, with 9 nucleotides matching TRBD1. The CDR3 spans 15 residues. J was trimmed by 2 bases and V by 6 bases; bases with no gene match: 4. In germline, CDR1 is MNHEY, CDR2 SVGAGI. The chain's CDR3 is CASSLTGGNTGELFF. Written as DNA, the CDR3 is TGTGCCAGCAGCCTTACAGGGGGCAACACCGGGGAGCTGTTTTTT.

The CDR3 sequence is CASSIGVPNTEAFF. CDR3 coding DNA: TGTGCCAGTAGTATTGGAGTCCCGAACACTGAAGCTTTCTTT. The chain couples TRBV19 to TRBJ1-1; D gene ambiguous. CDR3 length: 14 residues. Trimming cost V 3 bases and J 1 base, with 9 bases left between them. Germline V gene data show CDR1 as LNHDA and CDR2 as SQIVND (reference sequence).

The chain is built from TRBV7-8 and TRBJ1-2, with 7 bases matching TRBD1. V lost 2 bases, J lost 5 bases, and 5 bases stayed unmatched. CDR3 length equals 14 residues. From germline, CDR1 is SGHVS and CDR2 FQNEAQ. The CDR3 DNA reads TGTGCCAGCAGCTTATGGACGACAGGGTATGGCTACACCTTC. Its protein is CASSLWTTGYGYTF.

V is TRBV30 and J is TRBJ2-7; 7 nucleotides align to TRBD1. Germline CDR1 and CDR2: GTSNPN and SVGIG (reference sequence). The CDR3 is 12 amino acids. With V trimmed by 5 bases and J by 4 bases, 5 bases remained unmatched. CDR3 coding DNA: TGTGCCTGGGGAGAGGGGGCGTACGAGCAGTACTTC. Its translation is CAWGEGAYEQYF.

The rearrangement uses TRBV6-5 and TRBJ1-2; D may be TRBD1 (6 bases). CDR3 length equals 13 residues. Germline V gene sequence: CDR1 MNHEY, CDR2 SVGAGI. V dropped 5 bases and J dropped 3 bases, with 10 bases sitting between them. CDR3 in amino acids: CASSETGHYGYTF. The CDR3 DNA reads TGTGCCAGCAGTGAGACAGGCCACTATGGCTACACCTTC.

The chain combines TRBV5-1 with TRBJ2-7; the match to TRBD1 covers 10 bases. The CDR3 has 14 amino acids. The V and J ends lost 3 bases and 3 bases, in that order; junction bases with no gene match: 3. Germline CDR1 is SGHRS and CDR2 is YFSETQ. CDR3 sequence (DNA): TGCGCCAGCAGCTATGACAGGGGGCTCTACGAGCAGTACTTC. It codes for CASSYDRGLYEQYF.

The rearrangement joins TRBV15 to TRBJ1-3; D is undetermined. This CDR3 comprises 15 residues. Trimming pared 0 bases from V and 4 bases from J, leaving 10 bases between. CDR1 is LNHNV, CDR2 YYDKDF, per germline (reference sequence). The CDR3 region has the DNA TGTGCCACCAGCAGAGATCGTCCCTACGGAAACACCATATATTTT. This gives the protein CATSRDRPYGNTIYF.

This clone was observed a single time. The chain's CDR3 is CASSEYPPKQFF. CDR3 in DNA: TGTGCCAGCAGTGAGTACCCCCCCAAGCAGTTCTTC. V and J are TRBV2 and TRBJ2-1; D remains ambiguous. The V end lost 3 bases, the J end lost 11 bases, and 11 bases lay between the germline ends. This CDR3 is built from 12 residues. Germline loops: CDR1 SNHLY, CDR2 FYNNEI.

CDR3 sequence: CASSIDTGQGRYEQYF. The CDR3 DNA reads as TGTGCCAGTAGTATAGACACGGGACAGGGGCGCTACGAGCAGTACTTC. The chain employs TRBV19 and TRBJ2-7; 10 nucleotides match TRBD1. The germline V gene has CDR1 LNHDA and CDR2 SQIVND (reference sequence). V was pared by 0 bases and J by 3 bases, with 5 bases of the junction left unmatched. There are 16 residues in the CDR3.

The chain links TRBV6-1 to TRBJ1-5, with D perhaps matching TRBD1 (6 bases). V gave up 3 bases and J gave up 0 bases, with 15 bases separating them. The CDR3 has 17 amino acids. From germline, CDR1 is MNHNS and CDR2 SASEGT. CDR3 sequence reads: CASSDRTEAYSNQPQHF. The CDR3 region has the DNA TGTGCCAGCAGTGATAGGACAGAGGCGTATAGCAATCAGCCCCAGCATTTT.

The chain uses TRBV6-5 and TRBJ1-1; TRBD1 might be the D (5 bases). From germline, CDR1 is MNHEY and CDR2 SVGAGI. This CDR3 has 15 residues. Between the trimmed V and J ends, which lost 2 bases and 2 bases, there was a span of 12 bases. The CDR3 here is CASSYRGLVNTEAFF. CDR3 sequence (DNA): TGTGCCAGCAGTTACAGGGGACTGGTCAACACTGAAGCTTTCTTT.

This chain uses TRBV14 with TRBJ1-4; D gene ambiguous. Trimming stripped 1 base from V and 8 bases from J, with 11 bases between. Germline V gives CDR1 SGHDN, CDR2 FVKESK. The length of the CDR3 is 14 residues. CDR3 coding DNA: TGTGCCAGCAGCCAAGGAGTGCCGGGGGAAAAACTGTTTTTT. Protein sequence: CASSQGVPGEKLFF. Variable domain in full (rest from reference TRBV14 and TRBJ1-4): EAGVTQFPSHSVIEKGQTVTLRCDPISGHDNLYWYRRVMGKEIKFLLHFVKESKQDESGMPNNRFLAERTGGTYSTLKVQPAELEDSGVYFCASSQGVPGEKLFFGSGTQLSVL.

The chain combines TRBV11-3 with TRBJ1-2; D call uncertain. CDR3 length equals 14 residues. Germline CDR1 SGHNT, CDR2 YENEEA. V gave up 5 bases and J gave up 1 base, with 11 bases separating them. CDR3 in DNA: TGTGCCAGCAGCAAACTAGCGGATAACTATGGCTACACCTTC. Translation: CASSKLADNYGYTF.

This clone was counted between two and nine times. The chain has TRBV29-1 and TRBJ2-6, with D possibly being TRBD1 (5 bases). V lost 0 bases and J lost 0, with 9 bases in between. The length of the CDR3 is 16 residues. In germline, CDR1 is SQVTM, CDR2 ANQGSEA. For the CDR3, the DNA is TGCAGCGTTGAAGATCTTCAGGGCTCTGGGGCCAACGTCCTGACTTTC. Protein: CSVEDLQGSGANVLTF.

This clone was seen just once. CDR3 region: CASSLSWGTEAFF. CDR3 in DNA: TGCGCCAGCAGCTTGTCGTGGGGGACTGAAGCTTTCTTT. The chain has TRBV5-1 and TRBJ1-1; maybe TRBD1 (5 bases). In germline, CDR1 is SGHRS, CDR2 YFSETQ. V shed 1 base and J shed 5 bases, with 9 bases lying between them. This CDR3 is 13 amino acids long.

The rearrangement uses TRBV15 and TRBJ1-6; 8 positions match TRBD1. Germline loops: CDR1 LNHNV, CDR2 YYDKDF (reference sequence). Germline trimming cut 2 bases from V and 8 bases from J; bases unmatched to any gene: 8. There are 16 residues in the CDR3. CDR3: CATSRYRGIGDSPLHF. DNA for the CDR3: TGTGCCACCAGCAGATACAGGGGGATAGGTGATTCACCCCTCCACTTT.

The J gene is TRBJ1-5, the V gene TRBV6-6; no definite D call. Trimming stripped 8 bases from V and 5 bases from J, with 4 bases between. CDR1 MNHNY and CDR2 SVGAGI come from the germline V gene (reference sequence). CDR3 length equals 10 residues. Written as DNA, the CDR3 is TGTGCCAGCGGGGATCAGCCCCAGCATTTT. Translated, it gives CASGDQPQHF.

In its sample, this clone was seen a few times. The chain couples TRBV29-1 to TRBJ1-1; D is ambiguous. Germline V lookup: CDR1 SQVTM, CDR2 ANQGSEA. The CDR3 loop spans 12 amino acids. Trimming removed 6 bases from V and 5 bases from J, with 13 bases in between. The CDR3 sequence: CSVQAGRTEAFF. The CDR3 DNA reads TGCAGCGTCCAGGCCGGGAGGACTGAAGCTTTCTTT. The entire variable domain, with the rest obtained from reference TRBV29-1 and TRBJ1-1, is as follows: SAVISQKPSRDICQRGTSLTIQCQVDSQVTMMFWYRQQPGQSLTLIATANQGSEATYESGFVIDKFPISRPNLTFSTLTVSNMSPEDSSIYLCSVQAGRTEAFFGQGTRLTVV.

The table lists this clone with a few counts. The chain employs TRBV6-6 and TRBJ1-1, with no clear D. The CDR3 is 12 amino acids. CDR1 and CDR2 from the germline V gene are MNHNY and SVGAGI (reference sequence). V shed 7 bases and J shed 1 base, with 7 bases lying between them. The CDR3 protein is CASNIKNTEAFF. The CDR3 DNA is TGTGCCAGCAACATAAAGAACACTGAAGCTTTCTTT.

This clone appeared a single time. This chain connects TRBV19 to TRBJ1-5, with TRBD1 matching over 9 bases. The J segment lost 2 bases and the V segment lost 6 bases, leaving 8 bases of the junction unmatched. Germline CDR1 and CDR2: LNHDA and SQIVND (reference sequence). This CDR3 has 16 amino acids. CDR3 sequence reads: CASRRPDRGGNQPQHF. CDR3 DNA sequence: TGTGCCAGTAGGAGGCCGGACAGGGGCGGCAATCAGCCCCAGCATTTT.

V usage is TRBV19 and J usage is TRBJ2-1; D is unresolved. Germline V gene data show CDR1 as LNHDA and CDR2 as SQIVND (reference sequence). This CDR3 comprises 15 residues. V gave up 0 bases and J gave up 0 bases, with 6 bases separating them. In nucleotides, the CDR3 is TGTGCCAGTAGTATAGACAGGAGCTCCTACAATGAGCAGTTCTTC. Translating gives CASSIDRSSYNEQFF.

Here the CDR3 DNA reads TGTGCCAGCAGTTTATCAGTATCCTACGGCTACACCTTC. This gives the protein CASSLSVSYGYTF. The J gene is TRBJ1-2, the V gene TRBV27; D gene uncertain. Per germline, CDR1 MNHEY and CDR2 SMNVEV (reference sequence). The CDR3 consists of 13 residues. The V gene lost 0 bases and the J gene lost 8 bases, with 10 bases spanning the gap.

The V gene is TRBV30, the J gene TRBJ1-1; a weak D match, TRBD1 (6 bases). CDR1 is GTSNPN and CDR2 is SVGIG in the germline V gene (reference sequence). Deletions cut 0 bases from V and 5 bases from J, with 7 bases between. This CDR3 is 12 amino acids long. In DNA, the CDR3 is TGTGCCTGGAGTGTAGGGGGGACTGAAGCTTTCTTT. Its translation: CAWSVGGTEAFF.